This T cell receptor beta chain was identified in a study of T cells in localized non-small cell lung cancer. The assay was immunoSEQ multiplex PCR, and TCRdb's table has in-frame clones only and misses some. The data contain roughly 28,000 clones, 75% to 85% of them singletons. Broader study findings: Prolonged overall survival went with higher T cell density in the blood.

Worth noting for this clone: Its target is not known.

The CDR3 extends over 13 amino acids. V shed 6 bases and J shed 2 bases, with 7 bases lying between them. The germline V gene has CDR1 MNHEY and CDR2 SVGAGI. This receptor was taken from a woman aged 35-75 years with stage I lung adenocarcinoma. Source: peripheral blood, taken before any cancer treatment. The chain is built from TRBV6-5 and TRBJ2-2; D is uncertain. CDR3 amino acids: CASRQVNTGELFF. CDR3 coding DNA: TGTGCCAGCAGGCAGGTTAACACCGGGGAGCTGTTTTTT.